This T cell receptor beta chain originates from a study of beta chain features in type 1 diabetes. Sequenced material consisted of expressed TCRB transcripts (all of the isolated RNA was reverse transcribed). Clones were read by immunoSEQ multiplex PCR, and TCRdb kept only the in-frame ones, dropping some. The table has nearly 350,000 clones, 7.5% to 9% seen once. This CDR3 is built from 11 residues. The germline CDR1 and CDR2 sequences are DFQATT and SNEGSKA (reference sequence). The ends were cut back, 3 bases at V and 5 bases at J, with 7 bases in the middle. This clone has more than one count but fewer than ten.

The receptor was isolated from a woman between 18 and 29 years old in good health. This chain links TRBV20-1 with TRBJ2-5; D unclear. Sample: central memory CD4+ T cells from blood. The CDR3 bases are TGCAGTGCTAGTACCCGGGAGACCCAGTACTTC. This gives the protein CSASTRETQYF.